This entry lists 25 T cell receptor beta chains sequenced from one sample in a study of T cells in Graves' hyperthyroidism and ophthalmopathy. It was RNA transcripts that yielded the amplified TCR beta CDR3 regions. Researchers ran a first-round RT-PCR on the TCR CDR3 using the HTBI primer set. TCRdb fed the multiplex PCR reads into MiXCR, producing one record per CDR3 protein. Among approximately 270,000 distinct CDR3 sequences listed, more than 12% were seen once. Material: blood. The origin of the receptors is a woman in her thirties or forties with Graves' hyperthyroidism that later progressed to Graves' ophthalmopathy.

This rearrangement joins TRBV19 to TRBJ1-4; 9 bases align to TRBD1. The CDR3 is made up of 14 amino acids. The V gene end was trimmed by 4 bases and the J gene end by 8 bases; junction bases not matched to a gene: 5. CDR1 and CDR2 (germline): LNHDA, SQIVND (reference sequence). CDR3 coding DNA: TGTGCCAGTAGTACAGGGACAGGGCGAGAAAAACTGTTTTTT. Its translation: CASSTGTGREKLFF. The whole variable domain, remainder taken from reference TRBV19 and TRBJ1-4, is DGGITQSPKYLFRKEGQNVTLSCEQNLNHDAMYWYRQDPGQGLRLIYYSQIVNDFQKGDIAEGYSVSREKKESFPLTVTSAQKNPTAFYLCASSTGTGREKLFFGSGTQLSVL.

This clonotype turned up a few times. The chain links TRBV6-5 to TRBJ1-1; a weak D match, TRBD1 (5 bases). The CDR3 loop spans 16 amino acids. V lost 0 bases and J lost 4, with 15 bases in between. The germline gives CDR1 MNHEY, CDR2 SVGAGI. The CDR3 loop is CASSYSRAPRATEAFF. The DNA for the CDR3 is TGTGCCAGCAGTTACTCCAGGGCACCGCGGGCCACTGAAGCTTTCTTT.

This clonotype was seen a handful of times. The chain has TRBV25-1 and TRBJ2-1; D remains unclear. Germline V gene sequence: CDR1 MGHDK, CDR2 SYGVNS. The ends were cut back, 4 bases at V and 9 bases at J, with 13 bases in the middle. The CDR3 loop spans 13 amino acids. CDR3 nucleotides: TGTGCCAGCAGTGTGGGTAGGGTGGGTGAGCAGTTCTTC. It yields the protein CASSVGRVGEQFF.

The V gene is TRBV7-9, the J gene TRBJ1-4; D possibly corresponds to TRBD1 (5 bases). The CDR3 totals 16 residues. Trimming cost V 2 bases and J 3 bases, with 13 bases left between them. Germline values: CDR1 SEHNR, CDR2 FQNEAQ (reference sequence). The CDR3 protein is CASSLPGTYPNEKLFF. For the CDR3, the DNA is TGTGCCAGCAGCTTACCCGGGACGTACCCTAATGAAAAACTGTTTTTT.

This clonotype has a count of ten or more. The chain links TRBV7-3 to TRBJ1-6, with 9 nucleotides matching TRBD1. The junction had 4 bases not matched to a gene; V was cut back by 1 base and J by 9 bases. Germline CDR1 SGHTA, CDR2 FQGTGA. The length of the CDR3 is 15 residues. The DNA of the CDR3 is TGTGCCAGCAGCTTAAATAAGGACAGGGGTTCACCCCTCCACTTT. It is translated as CASSLNKDRGSPLHF.

This clonotype has a count of ten or more. CDR3 loop: CASSFGGGNEQFF. CDR3 in DNA: TGTGCCAGCAGCTTCGGGGGGGGCAATGAGCAGTTCTTC. The rearrangement links TRBV7-9 to TRBJ2-1; TRBD2 matches at 8 bases. CDR1 and CDR2 from the germline V gene are SEHNR and FQNEAQ (reference sequence). The length of the CDR3 is 13 residues. The J segment lost 6 bases and the V segment lost 3 bases, leaving 1 base of the junction unmatched.

At least ten counts were recorded for this clonotype. The chain has TRBV11-2 and TRBJ2-5, with 12 bases fitting TRBD2. The CDR3 loop spans 16 amino acids. Germline V gene lookup returns CDR1 SGHAT and CDR2 FQNNGV. J was trimmed by 4 bases and V by 6 bases; bases with no gene match: 9. The CDR3 region has the DNA TGTGCCAGCAGAAGACTAGCGGGAGTGTTAGGAGAGACCCAGTACTTC. It encodes CASRRLAGVLGETQYF.

This clonotype has ten or more counts. The CDR3 DNA reads as TGTGCCAGCAGTGTCATACAGGGAAAAAACTACGAGCAGTACTTC. It specifies CASSVIQGKNYEQYF. The chain combines TRBV6-1 with TRBJ2-7, with D possibly TRBD1 on 6 matching bases. Germline V gene data show CDR1 as MNHNS and CDR2 as SASEGT. V lost 4 bases and J lost 3, with 16 bases in between. The length of the CDR3 is 15 residues.

The sample holds many counts of this clonotype. This rearrangement joins TRBV7-9 to TRBJ2-7; D tentatively reads TRBD1 or TRBD2 (5 bases each). Germline assignment: CDR1 SEHNR and CDR2 FQNEAQ (reference sequence). CDR3 length: 11 amino acids. The V gene lost 5 bases and the J gene lost 6 bases, with 8 bases spanning the gap. The CDR3 protein is CASSEGTEQYF. In DNA form, the CDR3 reads TGTGCCAGCAGCGAGGGGACCGAGCAGTACTTC.

This clonotype was seen more than once but under ten times. This may arise from a read error, as a much more abundant clone is one base away. The V call is TRBV11-1, the J call TRBJ1-4, with TRBD1 identical over 7 bases. The CDR3 loop spans 17 amino acids. Germline V gene data show CDR1 as SGHAT and CDR2 as FQDESV (reference sequence). The CDR3 DNA is TGTGCCAGCAGCCACCCCCGGACAGGAGGGATTAATGAAAAACTGGTTTTT. Protein: CASSHPRTGGINEKLVF.

This clonotype was detected many times. This rearrangement joins TRBV5-1 to TRBJ2-1; D not resolved. Trimming shortened V by 5 bases and J by 5 bases, and 5 bases separated the two germline ends. The CDR3 is made up of 11 amino acids. CDR1 is SGHRS and CDR2 is YFSETQ in the germline V gene. In nucleotides, the CDR3 is TGCGCCAGCAGAACAAACAATGAGCAGTTCTTC. Translation: CASRTNNEQFF.

This clonotype has more than one count but fewer than ten. The CDR3 here is CASSRREGGNTEAFF. The CDR3, as DNA: TGTGCCAGCTCCCGCAGGGAGGGTGGGAACACTGAAGCTTTCTTT. This sequence joins TRBV18 and TRBJ1-1; a possible D gene is TRBD1 (5 bases). From germline, CDR1 is KGHSH and CDR2 LQKENI. V dropped 6 bases and J dropped 1 base, with 15 bases sitting between them. This CDR3 contains 15 residues.

This clonotype was found many times. The V gene is TRBV9, the J gene TRBJ1-4; tentative D call: TRBD1 (6 bases). Germline V gene sequence: CDR1 SGDLS, CDR2 YYNGEE. CDR3 size: 15 residues. V was clipped by 2 bases and J by 0 bases, with 8 bases between them. CDR3 sequence: CASSVGHPTNEKLFF. The CDR3 DNA reads as TGTGCCAGCAGCGTGGGACACCCAACTAATGAAAAACTGTTTTTT.

The J gene is TRBJ1-5, the V gene TRBV24-1, with D possibly TRBD1 on 6 matching bases. Germline CDR1 KGHDR, CDR2 SFDVKD. Trimming took off 5 bases at V and 2 bases at J, with 15 bases between the two ends. This CDR3 is built from 16 residues. CDR3 residues: CATSVGGTVGNQPQHF. As DNA, the CDR3 is TGTGCCACCAGTGTGGGGGGCACAGTAGGCAATCAGCCCCAGCATTTT.

Written as DNA, the CDR3 is TGTGCCAGCAGGGCGACAGGGTCCTTCACCGGGGAGCTGTTTTTT. This encodes CASRATGSFTGELFF. The chain combines TRBV2 with TRBJ2-2; the match to TRBD1 covers 7 bases. Germline CDR1 is SNHLY and CDR2 is FYNNEI. There are 15 residues in the CDR3. J lost 4 bases, V lost 6 bases, and 8 bases had no gene match.

Ten or more counts support this clonotype. The rearrangement joins TRBV6-6 to TRBJ2-7; possibly TRBD1 or TRBD2 for D (6 bases each). Trimming pared 2 bases from V and 2 bases from J, leaving 13 bases between. There are 15 residues in the CDR3. CDR1 and CDR2 (germline): MNHNY, SVGAGI (reference sequence). CDR3 in DNA: TGTGCCAGCAGTTACCGGACAAGGGGGGCCTACGAGCAGTACTTC. Protein product: CASSYRTRGAYEQYF.

This clonotype was seen repeatedly, ten times or more. The rearrangement uses TRBV7-3 and TRBJ2-1; 12 bases are a match to TRBD2. The CDR3 is 19 amino acids. CDR1 is SGHTA and CDR2 is FQGTGA in the germline V gene. The trim removed 2 bases at V and 1 base at J, leaving 9 bases unmatched. DNA for the CDR3: TGTGCCAGCAGCTTAGATTCCGGACTAGCGGGACGGTCCTACAATGAGCAGTTCTTC. It translates to CASSLDSGLAGRSYNEQFF.

The chain couples TRBV7-9 to TRBJ2-7; TRBD1 agrees at 8 bases. V lost 6 bases, J lost 6 bases, and 10 bases stayed unmatched. CDR1 and CDR2 (germline): SEHNR, FQNEAQ (reference sequence). The CDR3 sequence is 14 residues long. In nucleotides, the CDR3 is TGTGCCAGCAGTTCGACAGGGGTGGGACCCGAGCAGTACTTC. Protein product: CASSSTGVGPEQYF.

Many counts were recorded for this clonotype. V and J are TRBV6-6 and TRBJ1-4, with D perhaps matching TRBD1 (6 bases). Germline V gene sequence: CDR1 MNHNY, CDR2 SVGAGI (reference sequence). The CDR3 is 15 residues long. Between the trimmed V and J ends, which lost 0 bases and 8 bases, there was a span of 13 bases. The CDR3 DNA is TGTGCCAGCAGTTACTCGCGGACAGTCGGGGAAAAACTGTTTTTT. The encoded protein is CASSYSRTVGEKLFF.

This clonotype was seen a handful of times. The chain is built from TRBV10-3 and TRBJ2-2, with 11 nucleotides matching TRBD1. The germline gives CDR1 ENHRY, CDR2 SYGVKD. J gave up 3 bases and V 4 bases, and 4 bases lay outside the gene matches. The length of the CDR3 is 16 residues. The CDR3 spells CAISGPGQGDTGELFF. The CDR3 DNA sequence: TGTGCCATCAGTGGACCGGGACAGGGGGACACCGGGGAGCTGTTTTTT.

The genes are TRBV16 and TRBJ1-5, with a weak D call TRBD1 (6 bases). CDR3 size: 15 residues. In germline, CDR1 is KGHSY, CDR2 FQNENV. Trimming took off 0 bases at V and 7 bases at J, with 13 bases between the two ends. CDR3: CASSQSPATGQPQHF. In nucleotides, the CDR3 is TGTGCCAGCAGCCAATCCCCAGCCACAGGGCAGCCCCAGCATTTT.

This clonotype appeared many times. The V call is TRBV11-2, the J call TRBJ1-1; D gene uncertain. This CDR3 region has 14 residues. Trimming took off 0 bases at V and 2 bases at J, with 7 bases between the two ends. Looked up from germline, CDR1 is SGHAT and CDR2 is FQNNGV. For the CDR3, the DNA is TGTGCCAGCAGCTTAGATGGAATTAACACTGAAGCTTTCTTT. Protein sequence: CASSLDGINTEAFF.

Many counts were recorded for this clonotype. J is TRBJ2-7 and V is TRBV20-1, with D possibly being TRBD1 (6 bases). CDR3 length: 13 amino acids. Germline CDR1 and CDR2: DFQATT and SNEGSKA (reference sequence). V gave up 5 bases and J gave up 1 base, with 12 bases separating them. CDR3 DNA: TGCAGTGCTGCAACAGGGCAGTCCTACGAGCAGTACTTC. Its protein is CSAATGQSYEQYF.

This clonotype was seen at least ten times. The rearrangement joins TRBV28 to TRBJ2-7; no firm D call. Trimming shortened V by 5 bases and J by 6 bases, and 11 bases separated the two germline ends. Germline V gives CDR1 MDHEN, CDR2 SYDVKM. This CDR3 region has 12 residues. The CDR3: CASSQRVPEQYF. The CDR3 DNA sequence: TGTGCCAGCAGTCAAAGGGTACCCGAGCAGTACTTC.

This sequence joins TRBV28 and TRBJ1-1; no reliable D call. Trimming cost V 7 bases and J 2 bases, with 14 bases left between them. This CDR3 has 14 amino acids. In germline, CDR1 is MDHEN, CDR2 SYDVKM. CDR3 nucleotides: TGTGCCAGCACCTTACTTCATGGAAACACTGAAGCTTTCTTT. Translating gives CASTLLHGNTEAFF.